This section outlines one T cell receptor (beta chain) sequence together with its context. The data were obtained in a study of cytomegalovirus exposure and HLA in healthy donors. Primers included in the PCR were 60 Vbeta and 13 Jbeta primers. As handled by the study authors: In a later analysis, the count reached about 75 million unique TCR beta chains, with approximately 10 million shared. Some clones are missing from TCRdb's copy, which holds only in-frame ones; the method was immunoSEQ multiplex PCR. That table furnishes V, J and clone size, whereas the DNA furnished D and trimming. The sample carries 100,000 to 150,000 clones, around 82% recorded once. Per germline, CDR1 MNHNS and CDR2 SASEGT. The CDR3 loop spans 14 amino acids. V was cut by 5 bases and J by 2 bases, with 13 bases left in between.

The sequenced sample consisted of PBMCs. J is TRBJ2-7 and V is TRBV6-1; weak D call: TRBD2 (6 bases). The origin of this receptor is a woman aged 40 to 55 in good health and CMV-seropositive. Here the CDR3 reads CASSPGTEAYEQYF. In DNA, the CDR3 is TGTGCCAGCAGTCCCGGGACTGAGGCCTACGAGCAGTACTTC.